This T cell receptor beta chain came from a study of breast tumors, draining lymph nodes, adjacent tissues listed by TCRdb under 2016. About the study as a whole: TCR beta repertoires were compared across tumor, adjacent nontumor tissue and axillary lymph nodes obtained from breast cancer patients. In human breast cancer, the study set out to evaluate how tumor, surrounding tissue and draining lymph node repertoires relate to one another and whether T cells may move between these sites.

TCRdb records Illumina HiSeq 2000 as the sequencer. Multiplex PCR amplification was used to generate the TCR beta chain libraries. The amplified TCR beta chain products were analyzed by high-throughput sequencing. The raw public reads went through TCRdb reprocessing: fastp at Q25, MiXCR clone calling, in-frame beta chains kept. Rows with one shared CDR3 protein collapse into an entry with the most common genes and DNA. This sample gives 290,000 or so distinct CDR3 sequences in total; 30% of them show up just once. Jointly, the top ten make up more than 1% of the sample. Measured from the cysteine to the phenylalanine, the CDR3 is 16 residues long. CDR3 DNA is the only sequence kept; it has 48 bases, read in frame from the first base. Via the germline V gene, CDR1 is SGHVS and CDR2 FQNEAQ. V is reduced by 1 base and J by 0 bases, leaving a spacing of 10 bases between them. The lymph node samples were taken from the axillary draining lymph nodes of breast cancer patients.

This clonotype came up many times. It lacks a known antigen. Nothing much larger sits one base from this clone, and base qualities are not available. What the study reported, not specific to this receptor: The study presented the conclusion that tumor T cells originate in lymph nodes as consistent with a hypothesis, not as something directly demonstrated. A scenario in which most tumor T cells derive from the lymph node and then expand within tumor tissue was judged to be consistent with the data. The similarity between tumor and nontumor tissue repertoires was significantly greater in luminal-like breast cancer than in basal-like breast cancer. Tumors showed preferential V and J gene usage, and their T-cell repertoire diversity fell below that of lymph nodes yet above that of nontumor tissue.

The sequence derives from a female donor with breast cancer. Some clones in this sample may be carry-over from other donors' samples. This chain is built from TRBV7-8 and TRBJ2-1; possibly the D gene is TRBD2, per 5 matching bases. Sequencing input: axillary lymph node tissue. CDR3 loop: CASSLEDLNSYNEQFF. The nucleotides read TGTGCCAGCAGCTTAGAGGACTTAAACTCCTACAATGAGCAGTTCTTC.